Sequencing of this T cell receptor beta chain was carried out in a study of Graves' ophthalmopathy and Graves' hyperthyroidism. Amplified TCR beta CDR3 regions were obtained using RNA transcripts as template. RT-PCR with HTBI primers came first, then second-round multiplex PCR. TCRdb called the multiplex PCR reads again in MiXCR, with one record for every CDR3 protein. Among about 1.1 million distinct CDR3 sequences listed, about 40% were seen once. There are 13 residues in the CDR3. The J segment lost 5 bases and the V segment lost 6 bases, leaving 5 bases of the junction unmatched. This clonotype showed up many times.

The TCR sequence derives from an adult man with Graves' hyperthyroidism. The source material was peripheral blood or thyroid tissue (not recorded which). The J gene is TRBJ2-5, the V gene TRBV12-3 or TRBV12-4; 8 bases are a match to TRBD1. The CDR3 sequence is CASRSRGHETQYF. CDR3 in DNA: TGTGCCAGCAGGAGCAGGGGGCACGAGACCCAGTACTTC.